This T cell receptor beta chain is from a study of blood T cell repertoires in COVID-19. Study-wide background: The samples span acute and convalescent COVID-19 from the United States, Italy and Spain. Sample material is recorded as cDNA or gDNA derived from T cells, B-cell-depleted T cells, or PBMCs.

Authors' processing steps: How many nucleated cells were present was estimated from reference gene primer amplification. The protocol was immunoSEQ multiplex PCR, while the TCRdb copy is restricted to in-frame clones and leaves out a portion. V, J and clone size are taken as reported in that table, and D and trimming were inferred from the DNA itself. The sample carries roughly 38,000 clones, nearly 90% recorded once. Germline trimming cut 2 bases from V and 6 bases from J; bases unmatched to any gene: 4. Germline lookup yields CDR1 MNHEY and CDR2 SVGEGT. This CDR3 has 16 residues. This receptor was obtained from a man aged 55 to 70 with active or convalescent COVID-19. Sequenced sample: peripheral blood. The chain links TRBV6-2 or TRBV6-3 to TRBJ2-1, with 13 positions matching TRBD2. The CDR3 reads CASSYRGLAGANEQFF. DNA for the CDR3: TGTGCCAGCAGTTACCGCGGACTAGCGGGGGCCAATGAGCAGTTCTTC.